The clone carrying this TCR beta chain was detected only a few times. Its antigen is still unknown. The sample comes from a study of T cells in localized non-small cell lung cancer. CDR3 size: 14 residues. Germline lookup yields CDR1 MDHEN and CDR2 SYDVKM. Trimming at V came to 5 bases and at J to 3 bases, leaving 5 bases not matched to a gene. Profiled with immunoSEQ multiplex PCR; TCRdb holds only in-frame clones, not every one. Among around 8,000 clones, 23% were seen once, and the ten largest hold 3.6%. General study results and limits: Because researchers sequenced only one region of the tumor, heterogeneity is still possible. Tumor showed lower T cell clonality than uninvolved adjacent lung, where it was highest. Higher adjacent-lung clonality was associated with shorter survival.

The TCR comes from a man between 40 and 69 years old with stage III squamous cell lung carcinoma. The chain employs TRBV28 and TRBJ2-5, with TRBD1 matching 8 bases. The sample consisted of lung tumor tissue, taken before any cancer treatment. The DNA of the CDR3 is TGTGCCAGCAGTCAGGGGGACAGGAAAGAGACCCAGTACTTC. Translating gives CASSQGDRKETQYF.